This entry is about one TCR beta chain. Random hexamers served to reverse transcribe about 0.45 to 1 ug RNA. TCRdb re-derived calls from the immunoSEQ multiplex PCR reads in MiXCR, one entry per CDR3 protein. The sample has 150,000 to 200,000 distinct CDR3 sequences, approximately 95% seen once. This entry comes from a study of CD8 T cells in Susac syndrome. The ends were cut back, 5 bases at V and 5 bases at J, with 24 bases in the middle. Germline assignment: CDR1 DFQATT and CDR2 SNEGSKA (reference sequence). The CDR3 spans 16 residues. The clonotype comes from a human donor in good health. The genes are TRBV20-1 and TRBJ2-5; D is uncertain. Sequencing input: CD4+ T cells from PBMCs. The CDR3: CSALPPTGRGGETQYF. The CDR3 DNA reads TGCAGTGCTCTCCCCCCCACGGGCCGTGGTGGGGAGACCCAGTACTTC.